This T cell receptor (beta chain) was captured in a study of blood T cells in healthy people across ages. Whole-study results and caveats: Samples with more naive T cells showed higher observed beta diversity. Both naive CD4+ cell counts and diversity were greater in long-lived donors than in aged donors. Lack of knowledge of donor CMV status possibly confounded expanded clonotype changes.

With V trimmed by 3 bases and J by 0 bases, 23 bases remained unmatched. This CDR3 is built from 22 residues. The use of a sample-barcoded 5' primer and a J-beta primer mix characterized a second PCR of about 6 to 11 cycles. The template-switch adaptor was a 5' adaptor with 12 random nucleotides. It tagged each cDNA molecule. Each CDR3 protein gets one entry after TCRdb re-called the 5' RACE reads with MiXCR. The sample records fewer than 900,000 distinct CDR3 sequences, roughly 47% being singletons. As to this clonotype: Its cognate antigen is unknown.

The gene calls are TRBV12-3 or TRBV12-4 and TRBJ2-3; 8 bases are shared with TRBD1. The sample consisted of blood. This receptor was identified in a woman aged 60 to 75 in good health. The CDR3 loop reads CASSFPPGQGMLARSSTDTQYF. The CDR3 coding sequence is TGTGCCAGCAGTTTCCCCCCTGGACAGGGAATGCTAGCGAGAAGTAGCACAGATACGCAGTATTTT.